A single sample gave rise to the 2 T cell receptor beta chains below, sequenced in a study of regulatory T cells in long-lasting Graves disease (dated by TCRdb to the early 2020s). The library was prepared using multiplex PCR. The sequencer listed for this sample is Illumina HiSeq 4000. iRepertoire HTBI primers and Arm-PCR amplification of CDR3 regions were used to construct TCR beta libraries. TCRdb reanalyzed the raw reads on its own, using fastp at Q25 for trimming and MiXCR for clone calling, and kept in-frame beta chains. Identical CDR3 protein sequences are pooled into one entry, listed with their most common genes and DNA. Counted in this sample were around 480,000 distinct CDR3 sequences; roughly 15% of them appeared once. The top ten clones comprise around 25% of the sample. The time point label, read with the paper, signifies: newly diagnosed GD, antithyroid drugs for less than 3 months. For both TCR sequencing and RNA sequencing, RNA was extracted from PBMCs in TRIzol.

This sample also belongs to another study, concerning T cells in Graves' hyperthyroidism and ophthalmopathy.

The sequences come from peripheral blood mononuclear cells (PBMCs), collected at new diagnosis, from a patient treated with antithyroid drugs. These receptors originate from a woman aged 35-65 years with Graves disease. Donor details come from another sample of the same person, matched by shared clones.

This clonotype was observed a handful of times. In DNA form, the CDR3 reads TGTGCCAGCAGCCAGGACAGGCGGCCCCAGCATTTT. Translation: CASSQDRRPQHF. This chain connects TRBV7-2 to TRBJ1-5, with 7 bases that match TRBD1. CDR3 size: 12 residues. CDR1 and CDR2 (germline): SGHTA, FQGNSA. The ends lost 5 bases at V and 9 bases at J; junction bases unmatched: 4.

CDR3 sequence: CASSSDGSGNTIYF. The CDR3 DNA follows: TGTGCCAGCAGCAGTGATGGCTCTGGAAACACCATATATTTT. The V gene is TRBV7-2, the J gene TRBJ1-3; D is unclear. Germline V CDR1 and CDR2: SGHTA, FQGNSA. The CDR3 is made up of 14 amino acids. Between the trimmed V and J ends, which lost 5 bases and 0 bases, there was a span of 8 bases.